These 15 T cell receptor beta chains were sequenced from one sample in a study of graft-versus-host responses after intestinal transplantation (dated by TCRdb to about 2021). The sample's time point label, decoded: cells obtained before transplantation from donor or recipient. The antigens for these receptors are not known. The library came from the immunoSEQ multiplex PCR assay. TCRdb re-hosts the immuneACCESS table, in-frame sequences only. Its copies lack some clones; in the studies checked, an unresolved V gene accounts for under half of them, and the cause for the rest is not known. This sample comprises 130,000 to 150,000 clones, 85% to 95% of them detected only once. The ten largest make up around 0.2% of the sample. The sequenced sample was unstimulated CD4+ T cells sorted from spleen or lymph node cells, obtained before intestinal transplant. The source is a human donor who received an intestinal transplant.

This rearrangement joins TRBV19 to TRBJ2-1; TRBD2 agrees at 7 bases. Looked up from germline, CDR1 is LNHDA and CDR2 is SQIVND (reference sequence). V lost 5 bases and J lost 1; bases outside the gene matches: 8. The CDR3 is made up of 16 amino acids. The chain's CDR3 is CASSVLLATSYNEQFF. CDR3 coding DNA: TGTGCCAGTAGTGTATTACTAGCGACGTCCTACAATGAGCAGTTCTTC.

The genes are TRBV5-1 and TRBJ1-5; D is uncertain. Trimming took 0 bases from V and 0 from J, leaving 7 bases between them. Germline values: CDR1 SGHRS, CDR2 YFSETQ. The CDR3 extends over 15 amino acids. The CDR3 protein is CASSLEPDSNQPQHF. CDR3 DNA: TGCGCCAGCAGCTTGGAACCAGATAGCAATCAGCCCCAGCATTTT.

The chain recombines TRBV7-9 with TRBJ1-1; no definite D call. Germline CDR1 and CDR2: SEHNR and FQNEAQ (reference sequence). The CDR3 runs to 13 residues. V was trimmed by 5 bases and J by 7 bases, leaving 14 bases between them. The DNA for the CDR3 is TGTGCCAGCAGCCGAAAGGGAATTTATGAAGCTTTCTTT. This gives the protein CASSRKGIYEAFF.

This clone was seen a single time. This chain uses TRBV6-4 with TRBJ1-3, with 7 bases matching TRBD1. This CDR3 has 16 amino acids. V shed 5 bases and J 4 bases; nucleotides not matched to a gene: 11. From germline, CDR1 is MRHNA and CDR2 SNTAGT. CDR3 in DNA: TGTGCCAGCAGTAAACAGGGGTCTGAAGGCGGAAACACCATATATTTT. Translated: CASSKQGSEGGNTIYF.

The chain combines TRBV28 with TRBJ2-3, with D possibly being TRBD2 (5 bases). Trimming took off 2 bases at V and 1 base at J, with 19 bases between the two ends. The CDR3 is 18 amino acids. The V gene's germline CDR1 is MDHEN and CDR2 SYDVKM. CDR3 loop: CASSLTGIAGDGTDTQYF. DNA for the CDR3: TGTGCCAGCAGTTTAACGGGGATAGCCGGAGACGGCACAGATACGCAGTATTTT.

The V and J genes are TRBV9 and TRBJ2-3; 11 positions match TRBD1. The germline V gene has CDR1 SGDLS and CDR2 YYNGEE. The V and J ends lost 3 bases and 0 bases, in that order; junction bases with no gene match: 3. The CDR3 sequence is 16 residues long. In DNA form, the CDR3 reads TGTGCCAGCAGCGCGGGGACAGGGGGTAGCACAGATACGCAGTATTTT. Translated: CASSAGTGGSTDTQYF.

This chain joins TRBV4-2 and TRBJ2-5; 9 nucleotides line up with TRBD2. Looked up from germline, CDR1 is LGHNA and CDR2 is YNFKEQ. The CDR3 contains 16 residues. V shed 3 bases and J 0 bases; nucleotides not matched to a gene: 5. The CDR3 bases are TGTGCCAGCAGCCATGGGGCTAGCGGGAACCAAGAGACCCAGTACTTC. This encodes CASSHGASGNQETQYF.

This clone was picked up one time. J is TRBJ2-1 and V is TRBV5-1; D ambiguous. The ends were cut back, 4 bases at V and 4 bases at J, with 6 bases in the middle. The germline CDR1 and CDR2 sequences are SGHRS and YFSETQ. The CDR3 sequence is 12 residues long. As DNA, the CDR3 is TGCGCCAGCAGCCACTGGTACAATGAGCAGTTCTTC. Encoded protein: CASSHWYNEQFF.

A note on this clone: The same CDR3 also results from other DNA sequences found in this sample. V and J are TRBV5-1 and TRBJ2-1, with TRBD2 identical over 9 bases. Germline V gene lookup returns CDR1 SGHRS and CDR2 YFSETQ. This CDR3 comprises 15 residues. The trim removed 0 bases at V and 3 bases at J, leaving 1 base unmatched. The CDR3 DNA reads as TGCGCCAGCAGCTTGGAACTAGCGGGCTACAATGAGCAGTTCTTC. This sequence encodes CASSLELAGYNEQFF.

CDR3 residues: CASSFNTGQGATGYTF. CDR3 DNA: TGTGCCAGCAGCTTTAACACGGGACAGGGGGCCACGGGCTACACCTTC. The genes are TRBV7-9 and TRBJ1-2, with 12 positions matching TRBD1. With 3 bases clipped from V and 8 bases from J, the junction kept 10 bases outside the gene matches. Germline CDR1 SEHNR, CDR2 FQNEAQ (reference sequence). This CDR3 is built from 16 residues.

This clone was counted a few times. This chain uses TRBV28 with TRBJ1-4; TRBD1 might be the D (5 bases). The germline V gene has CDR1 MDHEN and CDR2 SYDVKM. V lost 5 bases, J lost 5 bases, and 15 bases lay in between. The CDR3 covers 15 residues. The DNA for the CDR3 is TGTGCCAGCAGTGACACCGGGACGGAGAATGAAAAACTGTTTTTT. Translating it yields CASSDTGTENEKLFF.

This chain uses TRBV7-2 with TRBJ1-4, with 9 bases that match TRBD1. The CDR3 covers 17 residues. CDR1 SGHTA and CDR2 FQGNSA come from the germline V gene. With V trimmed by 1 base and J by 0 bases, 3 bases remained unmatched. CDR3 DNA: TGTGCCAGCAGCTTAGGACAGGGGGTTCCAACTAATGAAAAACTGTTTTTT. Its protein is CASSLGQGVPTNEKLFF. The complete variable domain, with remaining parts taken from reference TRBV7-2 and TRBJ1-4, reads GAGVSQSPSNKVTEKGKDVELRCDPISGHTALYWYRQSLGQGLEFLIYFQGNSAPDKSGLPSDRFSAERTGGSVSTLTIQRTQQEDSAVYLCASSLGQGVPTNEKLFFGSGTQLSVL.

This clone occurred once. V and J are TRBV19 and TRBJ1-1; 9 nucleotides line up with TRBD1. This CDR3 is 16 amino acids long. Germline CDR1 is LNHDA and CDR2 is SQIVND (reference sequence). The V gene end was trimmed by 4 bases and the J gene end by 4 bases; junction bases not matched to a gene: 10. The CDR3: CASSSTGQGRTTEAFF. CDR3 coding DNA: TGTGCCAGTAGTAGTACCGGACAGGGGAGAACCACTGAAGCTTTCTTT.

The rearrangement uses TRBV29-1 and TRBJ2-5; TRBD1 matches 7 bases. The trim removed 6 bases at V and 4 bases at J, leaving 2 bases unmatched. CDR3 length equals 11 residues. Germline values: CDR1 SQVTM, CDR2 ANQGSEA. The CDR3 sequence: CSVYRGETQYF. CDR3 nucleotide sequence: TGCAGCGTCTACAGGGGAGAGACCCAGTACTTC.

This chain connects TRBV20-1 to TRBJ2-7; D is ambiguous. V gave up 3 bases and J gave up 6 bases, with 9 bases separating them. The CDR3 has 11 amino acids. Germline loops: CDR1 DFQATT, CDR2 SNEGSKA (reference sequence). CDR3 DNA: TGCAGTGCTAGGACGGAAAGCGAGCAGTACTTC. It yields the protein CSARTESEQYF.